This section outlines one T cell receptor (beta chain) sequence together with its context. Germline V lookup: CDR1 MNHEY, CDR2 SVGAGI. The CDR3 runs 12 residues. Trimming removed 6 bases from V and 4 bases from J; junction bases left unmatched: 1. This entry comes from a study of blood T cell repertoires in COVID-19. Study in general: Donors in the United States, Italy and Spain gave samples during acute or convalescent COVID-19. Sources were T cells, B-cell-depleted T cells, or PBMCs; the material itself was cDNA or gDNA.

Generated by immunoSEQ multiplex PCR, the TCRdb table keeps only in-frame clones and is missing some. Counted here are about 230,000 clones, 65% to 90% occurring once; the ten biggest clones make up around 2%. The chain has TRBV6-5 and TRBJ1-1, with TRBD1 matching 8 bases. The sequenced sample consisted of peripheral blood. The TCR originated in a man aged 35 to 55 who had recovered from COVID-19. CDR3 sequence: CASRTGVTEAFF. CDR3 in DNA: TGTGCCAGCAGGACAGGGGTCACTGAAGCTTTCTTT.